The 14 T cell receptor beta chains in this list originate from one sample, sequenced in a study of patients and donors after allogeneic stem cell transplantation. MiXCR, run by TCRdb on the RT-PCR reads, gives a single entry per CDR3 protein. This sample has approximately 200,000 distinct CDR3 sequences, with roughly 40% found just once. The sample consisted of blood, either unsorted or a sorted T cell fraction (not recorded which). The source of these receptors is a human donor who was either an allogeneic HSCT recipient or a stem cell or donor lymphocyte infusion donor (not recorded which). It is not recorded whose cells these are; they may come from a transplant donor.

This clonotype was seen more than once but under ten times. This chain connects TRBV12-3 or TRBV12-4 to TRBJ1-1, with D possibly TRBD1 on 6 matching bases. Trimming removed 1 base at V and 9 bases at J, with 12 bases between. This CDR3 has 13 residues. The CDR3 here is CASSLDQGRKAFF. The CDR3 nucleotides are TGTGCCAGCAGTTTAGATCAGGGGAGAAAAGCTTTCTTT.

There are many counts of this clonotype. A read error may account for a junction end that differs from germline. This rearrangement joins TRBV5-1 to TRBJ1-1; TRBD1 aligns across 7 bases. The CDR3 is made up of 14 amino acids. Germline V CDR1 and CDR2: SGHRS, YFSETQ. The CDR3 region is CASSPTGVNTEAFF. The CDR3 DNA reads as TGTGCCAGCAGTCCCACAGGGGTAAACACTGAAGCTTTCTTT. Full variable domain (remainder filled in from reference TRBV5-1 and TRBJ1-1): KAGVTQTPRYLIKTRGQQVTLSCSPISGHRSVSWYQQTPGQGLQFLFEYFSETQRNKGNFPGRFSGRQFSNSRSEMNVSTLELGDSALYLCASSPTGVNTEAFFGQGTRLTVV.

The V and J genes are TRBV4-1 and TRBJ1-1; TRBD1 might be the D (6 bases). Germline values: CDR1 MGHRA, CDR2 YSYEKL. CDR3 size: 15 residues. V lost 1 base and J lost 1, with 10 bases in between. CDR3 residues: CASSQGAGENTEAFF. The DNA of the CDR3 is TGCGCCAGCAGCCAAGGGGCAGGGGAGAACACTGAAGCTTTCTTT.

The V and J genes are TRBV27 and TRBJ2-1; 7 bases align to TRBD2. V gave up 7 bases and J gave up 5 bases; unmatched junction bases: 8. CDR1 and CDR2 (germline): MNHEY, SMNVEV (reference sequence). This CDR3 spans 14 amino acids. CDR3 sequence reads: CASNVRLADNEQFF. CDR3 sequence (DNA): TGTGCCAGCAACGTTCGACTAGCAGACAATGAGCAGTTCTTC.

This clonotype has more than one count but fewer than ten. The chain is built from TRBV12-3 or TRBV12-4 and TRBJ1-6; D gene uncertain. The length of the CDR3 is 13 residues. Deletions cut 5 bases from V and 14 bases from J, with 16 bases between. CDR3 loop: CASSLLSRPTLHF. The CDR3 DNA reads TGTGCCAGCAGTCTATTGAGCCGGCCAACCCTCCACTTT.

V gene TRBV6-6 combines with J gene TRBJ2-3; 10 bases line up with TRBD2. Germline assignment: CDR1 MNHNY and CDR2 SVGAGI (reference sequence). This CDR3 is built from 14 residues. V shed 5 bases, J shed 5 bases, and the junction held 4 bases outside the gene matches. This chain's CDR3 is CASSPGLALDTQYF. The CDR3 bases are TGTGCCAGCAGTCCGGGACTAGCGTTAGATACGCAGTATTTT.

In its sample, this clonotype was seen a few times. The gene calls are TRBV12-3 or TRBV12-4 and TRBJ2-7; 8 bases are a match to TRBD1. V shed 6 bases and J 5 bases; nucleotides not matched to a gene: 12. The CDR3 spans 15 residues. CDR3 in DNA: TGTGCCAGCAGCCAAGAGCTACAGGGGGTTGACGAGCAGTACTTC. Translated: CASSQELQGVDEQYF.

This clonotype was seen a few times. V and J are TRBV6-2 or TRBV6-3 and TRBJ2-7; no firm D call. CDR1 and CDR2 from the germline V gene are MNHEY and SVGEGT. V was pared by 4 bases and J by 0 bases, with 10 bases between. This CDR3 is built from 14 residues. The CDR3 protein is CASSSKRHSYEQYF. The CDR3 DNA follows: TGTGCCAGCAGTTCGAAGAGACACTCCTACGAGCAGTACTTC.

This clonotype showed up just a few times. J is TRBJ1-5 and V is TRBV12-3 or TRBV12-4; perhaps TRBD1 as D (5 bases). This CDR3 region has 14 residues. V shed 2 bases and J shed 9 bases, with 14 bases lying between them. In nucleotides, the CDR3 is TGTGCCAGCAGTTTAAGAGGGGTGAATGGGCCCCAGCATTTT. It yields the protein CASSLRGVNGPQHF.

The V call is TRBV5-1, the J call TRBJ1-1; maybe TRBD1 (5 bases). Trimming left V 4 bases short and J 3 bases short, with 10 bases between. The germline gives CDR1 SGHRS, CDR2 YFSETQ. There are 13 residues in the CDR3. The CDR3: CASSRDGYTEAFF. The CDR3, as DNA: TGCGCCAGCAGCCGGGACGGATACACTGAAGCTTTCTTT.

This rearrangement joins TRBV24-1 to TRBJ2-7, with a tentative D call TRBD2 (5 bases). This CDR3 is 12 amino acids long. Germline-derived CDR1 and CDR2 are KGHDR and SFDVKD. The V and J ends lost 9 bases and 3 bases respectively, with 11 bases between them. The CDR3 here is CATRLRDYEQYF. For the CDR3, the DNA is TGTGCCACCCGGCTCCGGGACTACGAGCAGTACTTC.

This clonotype has more than one count but fewer than ten. The V gene is TRBV29-1, the J gene TRBJ1-1; unclear D gene. The germline V and J ends were trimmed by 0 bases and 8 bases, with 7 bases remaining between them. The CDR3 runs to 11 residues. Germline CDR1 reads SQVTM; CDR2 reads ANQGSEA. The CDR3, as DNA: TGCAGCGTTGAAGATTATCTGGAAGCTTTCTTT. Its translation is CSVEDYLEAFF. Variable domain in full (rest from reference TRBV29-1 and TRBJ1-1): SAVISQKPSRDICQRGTSLTIQCQVDSQVTMMFWYRQQPGQSLTLIATANQGSEATYESGFVIDKFPISRPNLTFSTLTVSNMSPEDSSIYLCSVEDYLEAFFGQGTRLTVV.

This chain connects TRBV28 to TRBJ1-5, with unresolved D. Germline CDR1 MDHEN, CDR2 SYDVKM. CDR3 size: 16 residues. Trimming removed 2 bases at V and 4 bases at J, with 15 bases between. CDR3 DNA sequence: TGTGCCAGCAGTTTAGGTTCGGCCGGAGGTAATCAGCCCCAGCATTTT. It specifies CASSLGSAGGNQPQHF.

This clonotype appeared a few times. V and J are TRBV4-2 and TRBJ2-2, with 10 nucleotides matching TRBD2. CDR1 and CDR2 (germline): LGHNA, YNFKEQ. The CDR3 runs to 16 residues. Germline trimming cut 2 bases from V and 4 bases from J; bases unmatched to any gene: 4. The CDR3 nucleotides read TGTGCCAGCAGCCAAAATAGCGGGAGGTGCACCGGGGAGCTGTTTTTT. Encoded protein: CASSQNSGRCTGELFF.